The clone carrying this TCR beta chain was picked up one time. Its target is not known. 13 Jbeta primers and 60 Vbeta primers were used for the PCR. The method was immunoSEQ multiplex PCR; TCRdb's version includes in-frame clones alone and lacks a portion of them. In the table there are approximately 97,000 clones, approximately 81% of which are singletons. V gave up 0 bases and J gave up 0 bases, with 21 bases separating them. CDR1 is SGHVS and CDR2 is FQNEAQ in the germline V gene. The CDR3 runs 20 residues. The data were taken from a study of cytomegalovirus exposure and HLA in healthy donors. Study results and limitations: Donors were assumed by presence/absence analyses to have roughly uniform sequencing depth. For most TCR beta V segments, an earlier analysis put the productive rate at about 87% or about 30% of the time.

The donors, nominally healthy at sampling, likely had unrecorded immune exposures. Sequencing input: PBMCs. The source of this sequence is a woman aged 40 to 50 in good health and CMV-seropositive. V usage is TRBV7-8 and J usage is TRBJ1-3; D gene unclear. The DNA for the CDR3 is TGTGCCAGCAGCTTAGCTTCCCTGGTAGAGACATATTACTCTGGAAACACCATATATTTT. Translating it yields CASSLASLVETYYSGNTIYF.